This T cell receptor (beta chain) was recorded in a study of cytomegalovirus exposure and HLA in healthy donors. To note about this clone: What it binds is unknown.

Regarding the study as a whole: In vitro work confirmed that a few CMV-associated chains recognize CMV antigens. TCR beta chains numbering more than 150 were designated cytomegalovirus-associated. TCR beta V segments were, for the most part, productive about 87% or about 30% of the time in an earlier analysis. A later analysis revealed that TCR association rates differed between HLA loci, peaking at DRB1 and bottoming out at HLA-C.

CDR1 is SQVTM, CDR2 ANQGSEA, per germline. Trimming removed 7 bases from V and 4 bases from J, with 16 bases in between. The CDR3 sequence is 13 residues long. Vbeta (60) and Jbeta (13) primers were used in the PCR. Libraries were prepared by immunoSEQ multiplex PCR; TCRdb keeps only in-frame clonotypes and omits some of them. The sample table includes around 100,000 clones. The receptor's source is a young woman in good health and CMV-seronegative. The sample taken for sequencing was PBMCs. V usage is TRBV29-1 and J usage is TRBJ1-1; D unresolved. The CDR3 spells CSALENAGTEAFF. CDR3 coding DNA: TGCAGCGCCCTAGAGAACGCTGGCACTGAAGCTTTCTTT.